The sequence of this T cell receptor beta chain was determined in a study of CD8 T cells in Susac syndrome. V was trimmed by 4 bases and J by 0 bases, leaving 6 bases between them. CDR3 length: 14 amino acids. Germline CDR1 is SGHVS and CDR2 is FNYEAQ. Relapsing-remitting disease, either stable or active, was present in the treatment-naive patients who were the multiple sclerosis controls. Random hexamers were used to reverse transcribe about 0.45 to 1 ug of RNA. TCRdb reprocessed the immunoSEQ multiplex PCR reads with MiXCR, giving one entry per CDR3 protein. The top ten hold over 0.09% of the sample, which has about 140,000 distinct CDR3 sequences, around 95% seen once.

The J gene is TRBJ2-2, the V gene TRBV7-6, with unresolved D. Sequenced: CD4+ T cells from PBMCs. The clonotype was recovered from a human donor with multiple sclerosis. CDR3 sequence: CASSSSTNTGELFF. DNA of the CDR3: TGTGCCAGCAGCTCCAGTACGAACACCGGGGAGCTGTTTTTT.